This TCR beta chain comes out of a study of T cell responses to AZD1222 COVID-19 vaccine. Second-dose schedules of about 4 or about 12 weeks were combined. Points from the study as a whole: Across spike, vaccine-associated CD4 TCRs were found, dominant at 160-218 and 743-854. Just 5 or 6 AZD1222 recipients tested seropositive at baseline.

Trimming took 4 bases from V and 1 from J; bases not matched to a gene: 2. Germline CDR1 is LNHDA and CDR2 is SQIVND (reference sequence). CDR3 length equals 15 residues. The repertoire was sequenced with immunoSEQ multiplex PCR; TCRdb's copy has only in-frame clones and lacks some. The top ten clones hold 6.5% of a sample with 110,000 or so clones, about nine tenths of them seen once. Note on this clone: Its antigen remains unidentified.

The material sequenced was peripheral blood, taken 28 days after the second AZD1222 dose. The chain uses TRBV19 and TRBJ1-5; 9 positions agree with TRBD1. The sequence was collected from an adult who received the AZD1222 COVID-19 vaccine. This CDR3 is CASSTGTGSNQPQHF. The DNA of the CDR3 is TGTGCCAGTAGTACGGGGACAGGGAGCAATCAGCCCCAGCATTTT. The full variable domain, completed using reference TRBV19 and TRBJ1-5, is DGGITQSPKYLFRKEGQNVTLSCEQNLNHDAMYWYRQDPGQGLRLIYYSQIVNDFQKGDIAEGYSVSREKKESFPLTVTSAQKNPTAFYLCASSTGTGSNQPQHFGDGTRLSIL.